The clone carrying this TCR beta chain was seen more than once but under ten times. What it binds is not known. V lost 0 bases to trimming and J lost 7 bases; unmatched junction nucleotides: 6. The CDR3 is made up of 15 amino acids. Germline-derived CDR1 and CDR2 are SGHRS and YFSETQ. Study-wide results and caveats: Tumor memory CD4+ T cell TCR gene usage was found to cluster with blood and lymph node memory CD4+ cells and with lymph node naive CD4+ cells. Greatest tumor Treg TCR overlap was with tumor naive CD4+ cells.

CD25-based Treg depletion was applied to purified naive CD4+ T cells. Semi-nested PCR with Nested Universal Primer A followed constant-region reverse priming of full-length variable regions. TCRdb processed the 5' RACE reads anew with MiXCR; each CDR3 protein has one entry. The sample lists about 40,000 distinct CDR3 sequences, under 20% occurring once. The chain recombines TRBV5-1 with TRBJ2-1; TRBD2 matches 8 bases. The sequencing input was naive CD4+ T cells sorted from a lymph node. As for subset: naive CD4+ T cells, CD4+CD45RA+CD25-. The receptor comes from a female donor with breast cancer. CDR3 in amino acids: CASSLGGTSQNEQFF. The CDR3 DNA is TGCGCCAGCAGCTTGGGCGGGACTAGTCAAAATGAGCAGTTCTTC.